This T cell receptor beta chain was obtained from a study of cytomegalovirus exposure and HLA in healthy donors. Method: immunoSEQ multiplex PCR; TCRdb's copy keeps in-frame clones and lacks some. The sample shows fewer than 150,000 clones, around nine tenths of them seen only once. The CDR3 length is 16 residues. CDR1 SNHLY and CDR2 FYNNEI come from the germline V gene. The V and J ends lost 5 bases and 0 bases, in that order; junction bases with no gene match: 7. The source is a man aged 18 to 29 in good health and CMV-seropositive. The sample comprised PBMCs. The chain combines TRBV2 with TRBJ1-3; 7 bases are a match to TRBD1. CDR3 bases: TGTGCCAGCAGTCGGACCCGGACAGGCTCTGGAAACACCATATATTTT. This codes for CASSRTRTGSGNTIYF.